This TCR beta chain was found in a study of CD8 T cells in Susac syndrome. Study information: Clinical remission applied to 8 or 9 sequenced Susac syndrome patients, and roughly 6 had active disease.

As regards this clonotype: Its antigen is currently unknown.

Trimming took 3 bases from V and 4 from J, leaving 13 bases between them. There are 14 residues in the CDR3. Germline CDR1 and CDR2: MNHEY and SMNVEV (reference sequence). The study, taken as a whole, reports: TEMRA cells and active patients showed peak Susac CD8+ clonal expansion. An acknowledgment was made by the study that its TCR sequencing and HLA analysis involved relatively few individuals.

After extraction with the RNeasy kit, about 0.5 to 1 ug of the RNA was reverse transcribed using random hexamers. The CDR3 of TCR beta was amplified by immunoSEQ multiplex PCR across 54 Vbeta and 13 Jbeta. MiXCR was run by TCRdb on the immunoSEQ multiplex PCR reads, yielding one entry per CDR3 protein. The profile shows about 130,000 distinct CDR3 sequences, about 94% of them singletons. The receptor's source is a human donor with Susac syndrome. Sequencing used CD8+ T cells from PBMCs. The gene calls are TRBV27 and TRBJ2-7, with a possible D match to TRBD2 (5 bases). The CDR3 nucleotides are TGTGCCAGCAGTTTCCGGGGTCGCGGGTACGAGCAGTACTTC. It encodes CASSFRGRGYEQYF.